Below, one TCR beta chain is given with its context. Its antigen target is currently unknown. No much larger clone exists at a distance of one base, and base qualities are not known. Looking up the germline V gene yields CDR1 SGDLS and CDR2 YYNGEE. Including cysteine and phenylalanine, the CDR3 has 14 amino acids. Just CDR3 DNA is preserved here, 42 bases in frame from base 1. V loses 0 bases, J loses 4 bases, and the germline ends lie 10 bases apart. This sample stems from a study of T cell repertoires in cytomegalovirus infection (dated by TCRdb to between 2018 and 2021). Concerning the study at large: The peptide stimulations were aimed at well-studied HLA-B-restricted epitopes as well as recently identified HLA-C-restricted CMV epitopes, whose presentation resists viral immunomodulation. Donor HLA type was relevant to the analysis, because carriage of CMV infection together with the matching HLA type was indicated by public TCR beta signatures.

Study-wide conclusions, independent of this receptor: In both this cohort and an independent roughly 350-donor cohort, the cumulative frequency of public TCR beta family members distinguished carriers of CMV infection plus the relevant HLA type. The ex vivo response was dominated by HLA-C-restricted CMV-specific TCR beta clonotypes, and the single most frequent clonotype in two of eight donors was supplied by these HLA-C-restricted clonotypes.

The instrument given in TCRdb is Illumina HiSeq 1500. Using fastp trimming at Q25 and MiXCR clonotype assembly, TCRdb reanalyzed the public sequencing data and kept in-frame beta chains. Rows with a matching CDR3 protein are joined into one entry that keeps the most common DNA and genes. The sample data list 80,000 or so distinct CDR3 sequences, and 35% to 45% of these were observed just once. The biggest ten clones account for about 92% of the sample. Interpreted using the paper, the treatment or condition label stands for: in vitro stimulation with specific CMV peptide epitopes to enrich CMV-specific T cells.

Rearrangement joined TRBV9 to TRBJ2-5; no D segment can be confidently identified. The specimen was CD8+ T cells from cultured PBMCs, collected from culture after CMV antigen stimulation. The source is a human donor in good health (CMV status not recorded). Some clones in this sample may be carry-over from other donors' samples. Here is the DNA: TGTGCCAGCAGCGTAGGGGATGCGTCAGAGACCCAGTACTTC. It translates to CASSVGDASETQYF.